One T cell receptor (beta chain) is described in this entry. Its antigen is not identified. This entry belongs to a study of T-cell memory formation after mild COVID-19. The CDR3 sequence is 12 residues long. Germline V gene sequence: CDR1 SNHLY, CDR2 FYNNEI. V was cut by 7 bases and J by 3 bases, with 9 bases left in between. TCRdb reprocessed the 5' RACE reads via MiXCR and lists one record per CDR3 protein. The table lists roughly 400,000 distinct CDR3 sequences, approximately 16% of them singletons, with about 22% in the top ten. Study-level results: Some clones that responded turned up in pre-infection memory, which suggests that cross-reactive memory joined in.

This chain links TRBV2 with TRBJ2-5; a weak D match, TRBD2 (6 bases). Sequenced material: PBMCs or a T cell subset sorted from them (not recorded which). The sequence was collected from a man between 18 and 29 years old who had mild COVID-19 (a few samples of this study predate the infection). Cell type and time point are not known. CDR3 amino acids: CASTGEEETQYF. CDR3 nucleotide sequence: TGTGCCAGCACGGGGGAGGAAGAGACCCAGTACTTC.